The 13 T cell receptor beta chains given below trace back to one sample, sequenced in a study of blood T cell repertoires in COVID-19. The protocol was immunoSEQ multiplex PCR, while the TCRdb copy is restricted to in-frame clones and leaves out a portion. The sample has fewer than 300,000 clones, 80% to 95% seen once. Sequenced: peripheral blood. These TCRs come from a woman in her 30s with COVID-19, enrolled during active disease.

The chain is built from TRBV7-2 and TRBJ1-5, with TRBD1 matching 12 bases. The germline CDR1 and CDR2 sequences are SGHTA and FQGNSA. The CDR3 covers 14 residues. The V segment lost 4 bases and the J segment 8 bases; nucleotides outside the gene matches: 3. CDR3 in amino acids: CASSSGQGAKPQHF. The DNA of the CDR3 is TGTGCCAGCAGCTCGGGACAGGGGGCAAAGCCCCAGCATTTT.

The genes are TRBV7-8 and TRBJ1-1, with D possibly being TRBD1 (5 bases). The CDR3 consists of 14 residues. The germline CDR1 and CDR2 sequences are SGHVS and FQNEAQ. V lost 5 bases to trimming and J lost 6 bases, with 16 bases between them. DNA for the CDR3: TGTGCCAGCAGCCCCTGGGGGGGGGACGCTGAAGCTTTCTTT. This codes for CASSPWGGDAEAFF.

The chain uses TRBV11-2 and TRBJ2-3; no definite D call. Per germline, CDR1 SGHAT and CDR2 FQNNGV. This CDR3 contains 11 residues. V gave up 4 bases and J gave up 4 bases, with 3 bases separating them. The CDR3 region is CASSSADTQYF. The CDR3 DNA is TGTGCCAGCAGCTCTGCAGATACGCAGTATTTT.

The chain employs TRBV5-1 and TRBJ1-1; D may be TRBD1 (6 bases). V was clipped by 7 bases and J by 3 bases, with 16 bases between them. The CDR3 runs 14 residues. Germline CDR1 and CDR2: SGHRS and YFSETQ. The CDR3 protein is CASRTVMGDTEAFF. The CDR3, as DNA: TGCGCCAGCCGGACAGTTATGGGGGACACTGAAGCTTTCTTT.

This chain joins TRBV7-9 and TRBJ1-1, with TRBD1 matching over 8 bases. Germline loops: CDR1 SEHNR, CDR2 FQNEAQ (reference sequence). The CDR3 consists of 16 residues. Losses at the gene ends were 2 bases for V and 0 bases for J; bases not matched to a gene: 5. This chain's CDR3 is CASSLQGAMMNTEAFF. The CDR3 nucleotides read TGTGCCAGCAGCTTACAGGGGGCAATGATGAACACTGAAGCTTTCTTT.

The rearrangement joins TRBV5-1 to TRBJ1-5; no clear D gene. V was shortened by 0 bases and J by 4 bases, with 11 bases between the two germline ends. The CDR3 contains 15 residues. Germline CDR1 is SGHRS and CDR2 is YFSETQ. CDR3: CASSLDGGGNQPQHF. CDR3 nucleotide sequence: TGCGCCAGCAGCTTGGACGGAGGTGGGAATCAGCCCCAGCATTTT.

The CDR3 DNA sequence: TGTGCCACCTCGACAGGGAAGGACGGGAATCTTGAGACCCAGTACTTC. Translating gives CATSTGKDGNLETQYF. The rearrangement links TRBV15 to TRBJ2-5; 7 nucleotides line up with TRBD1. The germline gives CDR1 LNHNV, CDR2 YYDKDF (reference sequence). This CDR3 is built from 16 residues. The V and J ends lost 8 bases and 5 bases, in that order; junction bases with no gene match: 17.

The CDR3 protein is CASSHPPGGFGETQYF. The CDR3 DNA sequence: TGTGCCAGCAGTCACCCCCCCGGGGGATTCGGAGAGACCCAGTACTTC. This chain uses TRBV2 with TRBJ2-5; D is possibly TRBD2 (6 bases). Between the trimmed V and J ends, which lost 5 bases and 4 bases, there was a span of 20 bases. Germline V gene data show CDR1 as SNHLY and CDR2 as FYNNEI. The CDR3 runs to 16 residues.

The V call is TRBV7-2, the J call TRBJ2-7, with 10 bases matching TRBD2. Trimming cost V 8 bases and J 1 base; bases outside gene matches: 8. Germline CDR1 is SGHTA and CDR2 is FQGNSA. The CDR3 length is 15 residues. CDR3 sequence: CASRPSGSNSYEQYF. CDR3 DNA sequence: TGTGCCAGCCGCCCTAGCGGGAGCAATTCCTACGAGCAGTACTTC.

The gene calls are TRBV7-9 and TRBJ1-6, with 8 bases lining up with TRBD1. Trimming removed 4 bases from V and 6 bases from J; junction bases left unmatched: 2. CDR3 size: 14 residues. The germline gives CDR1 SEHNR, CDR2 FQNEAQ (reference sequence). The CDR3 DNA reads TGTGCCAGCAGCTACAGGGGGACTAATTCACCCCTCCACTTT. As protein: CASSYRGTNSPLHF. The complete variable domain, with remaining parts taken from reference TRBV7-9 and TRBJ1-6, reads DTGVSQNPRHKITKRGQNVTFRCDPISEHNRLYWYRQTLGQGPEFLTYFQNEAQLEKSRLLSDRFSAERPKGSFSTLEIQRTEQGDSAMYLCASSYRGTNSPLHFGNGTRLTVT.

The chain carries TRBV5-1 and TRBJ1-1; tentative D call: TRBD1 (5 bases). Looked up from germline, CDR1 is SGHRS and CDR2 is YFSETQ. With 4 bases removed from V and 3 bases from J, the gap between germline ends came to 13 bases. The CDR3 is 14 amino acids. CDR3 sequence: CASSVGGGDTEAFF. The CDR3 nucleotides read TGCGCCAGCAGCGTGGGGGGAGGGGACACTGAAGCTTTCTTT.

The chain recombines TRBV19 with TRBJ2-6; the D is unclear. The germline gives CDR1 LNHDA, CDR2 SQIVND (reference sequence). This CDR3 has 14 residues. Trimming cost V 5 bases and J 4 bases, with 9 bases left between them. CDR3 sequence: CASSASPGANVLTF. In DNA, the CDR3 is TGTGCCAGTAGTGCGTCCCCGGGGGCCAACGTCCTGACTTTC.

The chain couples TRBV9 to TRBJ2-2, with a tentative D call TRBD2 (5 bases). The germline V and J ends were trimmed by 2 bases and 0 bases, with 8 bases remaining between them. The germline V gene encodes CDR1 SGDLS and CDR2 YYNGEE. This CDR3 contains 15 residues. CDR3 in DNA: TGTGCCAGCAGCGTCCTAGCTGCGAACACCGGGGAGCTGTTTTTT. This gives the protein CASSVLAANTGELFF.